Each of the 8 T cell receptor beta chains below was sequenced from the same sample in a study of human T cells and chemical hapten exposure. As for time point: patch test 3, about 24 weeks after DPC sensitization. Treatment noted: therapeutic diphenylcyclopropenone sensitization with weekly scalp DPC. TCRdb fed the RACE reads into MiXCR, producing one record per CDR3 protein. The table has about 76,000 distinct CDR3 sequences, approximately 13% seen once. The material was whole blood, obtained in connection with sensitization to the hapten diphenylcyclopropenone (DPC). These receptors all come from a woman aged 45 to 65 with alopecia areata. Some clones in this sample may be carry-over from other donors' samples.

This clonotype was picked up a small number of times. This chain connects TRBV6-6 to TRBJ2-5; 7 nucleotides align to TRBD2. V gave up 1 base and J gave up 5 bases; unmatched junction bases: 4. This CDR3 contains 14 residues. CDR1 MNHNY and CDR2 SVGAGI come from the germline V gene (reference sequence). CDR3 protein: CASSYLWGGETQYF. Here the CDR3 DNA reads TGTGCCAGCAGTTACTTGTGGGGAGGGGAGACCCAGTACTTC.

This chain links TRBV29-1 with TRBJ2-7; no reliable D call. Germline V gene sequence: CDR1 SQVTM, CDR2 ANQGSEA. With 3 bases removed from V and 2 bases from J, the gap between germline ends came to 5 bases. There are 11 residues in the CDR3. The CDR3 DNA reads as TGCAGCGTTGAGAGTACCTACGAGCAGTACTTC. As protein: CSVESTYEQYF.

The table lists this clonotype with many counts. The chain recombines TRBV2 with TRBJ1-5; the match to TRBD1 covers 8 bases. V trimming: 2 bases; J trimming: 0 bases; junction bases outside the gene matches: 6. The CDR3 length is 17 residues. Germline CDR1 and CDR2: SNHLY and FYNNEI. The CDR3 here is CASSEQGAGYSNQPQHF. The CDR3 DNA follows: TGTGCCAGCAGTGAACAGGGGGCAGGGTATAGCAATCAGCCCCAGCATTTT.

This clonotype occurred many times. J is TRBJ2-1 and V is TRBV4-2, with TRBD2 matching over 10 bases. Trimming at V came to 4 bases and at J to 7 bases, leaving 4 bases not matched to a gene. Per the germline V gene, CDR1 is LGHNA and CDR2 is YNFKEQ. The CDR3 is 14 amino acids. CDR3 nucleotide sequence: TGTGCCAGCAGCCCGGGACTAGCGAATAATGAGCAGTTCTTC. Translated: CASSPGLANNEQFF.

The chain couples TRBV3-1 to TRBJ2-1, with a possible D match to TRBD2 (6 bases). This CDR3 has 13 residues. CDR1 is LGHDT and CDR2 is YNNKEL in the germline V gene (reference sequence). Trimming left V 1 base short and J 6 bases short, with 7 bases between. As DNA, the CDR3 is TGTGCCAGCAGCCAAGTGACTAGCAATGAGCAGTTCTTC. Translating it yields CASSQVTSNEQFF.

This chain joins TRBV18 and TRBJ2-1, with 9 bases fitting TRBD2. This CDR3 has 14 residues. Per germline, CDR1 KGHSH and CDR2 LQKENI. The trim removed 3 bases at V and 7 bases at J, leaving 4 bases unmatched. DNA of the CDR3: TGTGCCAGCTCACCCCTTGCGGGGGGGAATGAGCAGTTCTTC. It specifies CASSPLAGGNEQFF.

This clonotype was found many times. J is TRBJ1-1 and V is TRBV7-8; perhaps TRBD1 as D (6 bases). This CDR3 region has 13 residues. Germline values: CDR1 SGHVS, CDR2 FQNEAQ. Trimming took 5 bases from V and 1 from J, leaving 8 bases between them. CDR3 nucleotides: TGTGCCAGCAGCGCGACAGGGAACACTGAAGCTTTCTTT. Amino acids: CASSATGNTEAFF.

This chain joins TRBV7-9 and TRBJ2-7; a weak D match, TRBD1 (7 bases). The CDR3 is made up of 15 amino acids. The germline V gene encodes CDR1 SEHNR and CDR2 FQNEAQ (reference sequence). V was shortened by 0 bases and J by 5 bases, with 14 bases between the two germline ends. CDR3 in DNA: TGTGCCAGCAGCTTAGCGCAGGGGGGCATCAACGAGCAGTACTTC. Its protein product is CASSLAQGGINEQYF. The entire variable domain, with the rest obtained from reference TRBV7-9 and TRBJ2-7, is as follows: DTGVSQNPRHKITKRGQNVTFRCDPISEHNRLYWYRQTLGQGPEFLTYFQNEAQLEKSRLLSDRFSAERPKGSFSTLEIQRTEQGDSAMYLCASSLAQGGINEQYFGPGTRLTVT.